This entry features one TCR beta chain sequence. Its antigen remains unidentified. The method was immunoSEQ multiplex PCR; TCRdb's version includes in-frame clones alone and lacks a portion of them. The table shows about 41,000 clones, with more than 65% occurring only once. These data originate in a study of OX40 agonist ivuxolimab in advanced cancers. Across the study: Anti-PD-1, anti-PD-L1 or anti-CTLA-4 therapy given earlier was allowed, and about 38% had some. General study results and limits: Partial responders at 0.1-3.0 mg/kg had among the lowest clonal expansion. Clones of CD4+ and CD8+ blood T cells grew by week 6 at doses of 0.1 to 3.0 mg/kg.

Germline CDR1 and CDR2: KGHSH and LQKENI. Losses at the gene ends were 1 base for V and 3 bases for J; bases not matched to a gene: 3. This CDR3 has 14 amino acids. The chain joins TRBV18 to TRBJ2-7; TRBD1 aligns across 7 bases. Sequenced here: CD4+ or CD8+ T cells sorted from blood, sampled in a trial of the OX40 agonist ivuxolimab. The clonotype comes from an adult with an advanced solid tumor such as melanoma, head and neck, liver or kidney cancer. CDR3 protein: CASSPLGQNYEQYF. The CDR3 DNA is TGTGCCAGCTCACCACTGGGACAGAACTACGAGCAGTACTTC. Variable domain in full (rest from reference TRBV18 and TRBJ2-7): NAGVMQNPRHLVRRRGQEARLRCSPMKGHSHVYWYRQLPEEGLKFMVYLQKENIIDESGMPKERFSAEFPKEGPSILRIQQVVRGDSAAYFCASSPLGQNYEQYFGPGTRLTVT.